The rows below give T cell receptor beta chains drawn from one sample of a study of T cells of healthy individuals. TCRdb ran MiXCR on the 5' RACE reads and lists one entry per CDR3 protein. This table has about 96,000 distinct CDR3 sequences, approximately 15% appearing once. The origin of the receptors is a human donor in good health. Each CDR3 is given with its conserved first and last residue. A D gene is named only where the DNA matches it firmly. A clone size is listed for some rows: how often the clone was seen (once, few, many), or a class if it is expanded.

TRBJ2-6 | - | TRBV11-2 | - | TGTGCCAGCAGCTGGAGGGTCGGGACAAGTACTACCGGGGCCAACGTCCTGACTTTC | CASSWRVGTSTTGANVLTF
TRBJ1-1 | - | TRBV6-1 | few | TGTGCCAGCAGTGATTACGGACGTGAAGCTTTCTTT | CASSDYGREAFF
TRBJ2-5 | - | TRBV29-1 | few | TGCAGCGTTGTGGGGGAGACCCAGTACTTC | CSVVGETQYF
TRBJ1-5 | - | TRBV7-2 | many | TGTGCCAGCAGCTTAAGGGAATGGCCCCAGCATTTT | CASSLREWPQHF
TRBJ2-1 | TRBD2 | TRBV7-2 | many | TGTGCCAGCAGCCGACGGACTAGCGGGAGTTACAATGAGCAGTTCTTC | CASSRRTSGSYNEQFF
TRBJ2-1 | - | TRBV9 | few | TGTGCCAGCAGCGCCCACATAGACAATACCTACAATGAGCAGTTCTTC | CASSAHIDNTYNEQFF
TRBJ2-5 | - | TRBV3-1 | many | TGTGCCAGCAGACCACGGTACCAAGAGACCCAGTACTTC | CASRPRYQETQYF
TRBJ2-1 | - | TRBV20-1 | - | TGCAGTGCTAGAGTTTTGGGGCATGAGCAGTTCTTC | CSARVLGHEQFF
TRBJ2-2 | - | TRBV29-1 | - | TGCAGCGTTGAAAAATCTGGGCCAGACACCGGGGAGCTGTTTTTT | CSVEKSGPDTGELFF
TRBJ1-1 | TRBD1 | TRBV6-2/TRBV6-3 | - | TGTGCCAGCAACCTCCAGGGGGGGACTGAAGCTTTCTTT | CASNLQGGTEAFF
TRBJ2-5 | - | TRBV12-3/TRBV12-4 | - | TGTGCCAGCACCCGGGACTGGGGAGAGACCCAGTACTTC | CASTRDWGETQYF
TRBJ2-7 | - | TRBV6-2/TRBV6-3 | few | TGTGCCAGCAGTTGGTCGGGTTCCTACGAGCAGTACTTC | CASSWSGSYEQYF
TRBJ2-7 | TRBD2 | TRBV20-1 | few | TGCAGTGCCAGCGGACTAGCGGGGTTCTACGAGCAGTACTTC | CSASGLAGFYEQYF
TRBJ1-3 | - | TRBV28 | - | TGTGCCAGCAGTCCGCATGGGGGGGTAAACACCATATATTTT | CASSPHGGVNTIYF
TRBJ2-7 | - | TRBV7-2 | many | TGTGCCAGCAGCTTATCCAGGGATGTTTACGAGCAGTACTTC | CASSLSRDVYEQYF
TRBJ2-1 | - | TRBV20-1 | few | TGCAGTGCTAGAGTGGGGGCCTTGGGGCCATACAATGAGCAGTTCTTC | CSARVGALGPYNEQFF
TRBJ2-7 | - | TRBV3-1 | - | TGTGCCAGCTCCCTATACAATGAGGGCTACGAGCAGTACTTC | CASSLYNEGYEQYF
TRBJ2-5 | - | TRBV28 | many | TGTGCCAGCGCCCCGTGGGGTCTTTCGTACCAAGAGACCCAGTACTTC | CASAPWGLSYQETQYF
TRBJ2-5 | - | TRBV27 | few | TGTGCCAGCAGTCTTCAAAGGCTCTCCGAGACCCAGTACTTC | CASSLQRLSETQYF
TRBJ2-7 | TRBD2 | TRBV7-9 | many | TGTGCCAGCAGTCGAAGCGGGAACTCCTACGAGCAGTACTTC | CASSRSGNSYEQYF
TRBJ2-7 | TRBD1 | TRBV11-2 | - | TGTGCCAGCAGCTTCTCCGGGACAGGCTACGAGCAGTACTTC | CASSFSGTGYEQYF
TRBJ2-1 | - | TRBV28 | many | TGTGCCAGCAGTACACCCCCCCCTCGGAATGAGCAGTTCTTC | CASSTPPPRNEQFF
TRBJ1-1 | - | TRBV7-2 | many | TGTGCCAGCAGCTCACCTCGACTTTCTGAAGCTTTCTTT | CASSSPRLSEAFF
TRBJ2-5 | - | TRBV29-1 | - | TGCAGCGTTGAGCAGGGAGGGGGGCGACAAGAGACCCAGTACTTC | CSVEQGGGRQETQYF
TRBJ2-1 | TRBD2 | TRBV7-9 | few | TGTGCCAGCAGCTCCCGACTAGCGGGAGACTACAATGAGCAGTTCTTC | CASSSRLAGDYNEQFF
TRBJ1-2 | TRBD1 | TRBV10-3 | few | TGTGCCATCAGTGCATACCGGGACAGGGATTTTGGCGGTGGCTACACCTTC | CAISAYRDRDFGGGYTF
TRBJ2-3 | - | TRBV28 | few | TGTGCCAGCAGACTCCCGGGGGATACGCAGTATTTT | CASRLPGDTQYF
TRBJ1-5 | TRBD1 | TRBV2 | - | TGTGCCAGCAGCATCGACAGGGCCACTTATCAGCCCCAGCATTTT | CASSIDRATYQPQHF
TRBJ2-1 | - | TRBV7-3 | - | TGTGCCAGCAGCTTAGACGGGAGCGTTTACAATGAGCAGTTCTTC | CASSLDGSVYNEQFF
TRBJ2-7 | TRBD1 | TRBV28 | many | TGTGCCAGCAGTCGGGACAGCCCTACCTACGAGCAGTACTTC | CASSRDSPTYEQYF
TRBJ1-2 | - | TRBV5-1 | few | TGCGCCAGCAGCCACCGACCCCGGGACAACTCTAACTATGGCTACACCTTC | CASSHRPRDNSNYGYTF
TRBJ1-6 | - | TRBV20-1 | few | TGCAGTGCTAGTGAGGGGGGCTATAATTCACCCCTCCACTTT | CSASEGGYNSPLHF
TRBJ1-1 | TRBD1 | TRBV29-1 | - | TGCAGCGTTTCGACAGGGGGCCTCAACACTGAAGCTTTCTTT | CSVSTGGLNTEAFF
TRBJ2-3 | TRBD2 | TRBV20-1 | few | TGCAGTGCTAGTCTTCCGGGGGGTAGCACAGATACGCAGTATTTT | CSASLPGGSTDTQYF
TRBJ2-3 | - | TRBV10-2 | many | TGCGCCAGCAGTGCCCAAGGGGATACGCAGTATTTT | CASSAQGDTQYF
TRBJ2-3 | - | TRBV11-2 | - | TGTGCCAGCAGCACCCAGGGTGATACGCAGTATTTT | CASSTQGDTQYF
TRBJ1-2 | - | TRBV6-2/TRBV6-3 | - | TGTGCCAGCAGTTACGAGCCGCGTATGGGCTACACCTTC | CASSYEPRMGYTF
TRBJ2-2 | TRBD2 | TRBV9 | few | TGTGCCAGCAGCGCCCCGCGGGGGGGGCTCATGAACACCGGGGAGCTGTTTTTT | CASSAPRGGLMNTGELFF
TRBJ2-2 | - | TRBV6-4 | many | TGTGCCAGCAGTGACGGGTCGCCCGATACCGGGGAGCTGTTTTTT | CASSDGSPDTGELFF
TRBJ1-6 | - | TRBV28 | few | TGTGCCAGCAGTCAGACCGGGCATTCACCCCTCCACTTT | CASSQTGHSPLHF
TRBJ1-1 | TRBD1 | TRBV2 | - | TGTGCCAGCAGTAAGGGACAGGGGTGGGCTGAAGCTTTCTTT | CASSKGQGWAEAFF
TRBJ1-5 | - | TRBV28 | few | TGTGCCAGCGGGCAGCCCCAGCATTTT | CASGQPQHF
TRBJ2-7 | - | TRBV27 | many | TGTGCCAGCAGCCTCGACAACTACGAGCAGTACTTC | CASSLDNYEQYF